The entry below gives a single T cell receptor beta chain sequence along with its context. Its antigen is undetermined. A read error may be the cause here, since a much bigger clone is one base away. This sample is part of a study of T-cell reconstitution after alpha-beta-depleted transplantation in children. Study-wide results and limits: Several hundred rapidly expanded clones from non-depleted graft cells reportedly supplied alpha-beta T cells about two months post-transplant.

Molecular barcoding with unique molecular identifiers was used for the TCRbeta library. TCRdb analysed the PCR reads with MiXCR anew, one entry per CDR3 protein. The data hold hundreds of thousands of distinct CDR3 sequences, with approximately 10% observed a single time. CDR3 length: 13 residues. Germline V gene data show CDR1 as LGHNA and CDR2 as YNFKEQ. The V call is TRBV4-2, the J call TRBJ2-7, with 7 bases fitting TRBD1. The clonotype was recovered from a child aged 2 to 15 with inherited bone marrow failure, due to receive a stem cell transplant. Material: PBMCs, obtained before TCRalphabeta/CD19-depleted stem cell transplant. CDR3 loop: CASSPGQSCEQYF. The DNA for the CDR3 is TGTGCCAGCAGCCCGGGACAGTCCTGCGAGCAGTACTTC.